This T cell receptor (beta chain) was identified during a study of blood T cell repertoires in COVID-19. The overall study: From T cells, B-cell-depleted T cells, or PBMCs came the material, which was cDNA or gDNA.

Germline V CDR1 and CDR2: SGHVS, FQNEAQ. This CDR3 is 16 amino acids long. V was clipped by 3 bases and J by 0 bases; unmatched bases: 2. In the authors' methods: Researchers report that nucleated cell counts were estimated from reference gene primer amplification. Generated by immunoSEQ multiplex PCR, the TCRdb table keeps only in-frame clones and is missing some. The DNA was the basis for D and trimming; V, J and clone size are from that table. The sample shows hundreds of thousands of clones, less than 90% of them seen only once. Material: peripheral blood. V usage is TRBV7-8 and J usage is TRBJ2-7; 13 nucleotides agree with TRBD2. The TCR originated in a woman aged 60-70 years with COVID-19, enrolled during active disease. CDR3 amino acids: CASSLGLAGSSYEQYF. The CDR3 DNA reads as TGTGCCAGCAGCTTGGGACTAGCGGGGAGCTCCTACGAGCAGTACTTC.